This TCR beta chain appears in the sequencing data of a study of blood T cell repertoires in COVID-19. Original analysis: Estimated nucleated cell counts came from reference gene primer amplification. This table comes from immunoSEQ multiplex PCR, and its TCRdb copy is limited to in-frame clones, with some not included. That table furnishes V, J and clone size, whereas the DNA furnished D and trimming. The table includes about 67,000 clones, approximately 75% detected once. This clone was seen repeatedly, ten times or more. Losses at the gene ends were 1 base for V and 3 bases for J; bases not matched to a gene: 11. Germline lookup yields CDR1 SGHDT and CDR2 YYEEEE. The CDR3 contains 18 residues.

Sequencing used peripheral blood. The chain joins TRBV5-6 to TRBJ2-2; 8 bases are a match to TRBD1. This sequence was found in a woman in her fifties or sixties with acute or convalescent COVID-19. The DNA of the CDR3 is TGTGCCAGCAGCTTGTGGGACAGGCAATTATTAGACACCGGGGAGCTGTTTTTT. Its protein product is CASSLWDRQLLDTGELFF.